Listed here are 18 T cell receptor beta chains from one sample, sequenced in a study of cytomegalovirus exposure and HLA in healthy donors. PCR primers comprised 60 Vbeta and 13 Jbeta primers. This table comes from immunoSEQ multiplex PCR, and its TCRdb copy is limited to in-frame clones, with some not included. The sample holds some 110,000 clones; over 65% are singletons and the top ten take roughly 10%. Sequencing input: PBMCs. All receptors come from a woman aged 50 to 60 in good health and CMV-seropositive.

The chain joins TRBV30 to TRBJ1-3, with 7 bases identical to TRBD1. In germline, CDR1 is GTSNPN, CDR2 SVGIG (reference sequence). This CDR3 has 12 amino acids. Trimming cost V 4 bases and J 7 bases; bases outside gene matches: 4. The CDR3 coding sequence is TGTGCCTGGAAAAAGACAGGGAACACCATATATTTT. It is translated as CAWKKTGNTIYF.

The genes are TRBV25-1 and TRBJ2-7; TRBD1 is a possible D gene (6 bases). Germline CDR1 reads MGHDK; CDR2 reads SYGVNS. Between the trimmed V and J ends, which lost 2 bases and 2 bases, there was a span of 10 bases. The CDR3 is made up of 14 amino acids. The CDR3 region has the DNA TGTGCCAGCAGTGAACAGGGGAGCACCTACGAGCAGTACTTC. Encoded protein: CASSEQGSTYEQYF.

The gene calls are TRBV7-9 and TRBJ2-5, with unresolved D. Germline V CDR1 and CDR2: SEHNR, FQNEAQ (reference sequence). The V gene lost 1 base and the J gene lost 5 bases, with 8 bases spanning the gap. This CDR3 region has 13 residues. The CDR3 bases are TGTGCCAGCAGCTTAGTTGGGCTCGAGACCCAGTACTTC. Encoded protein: CASSLVGLETQYF. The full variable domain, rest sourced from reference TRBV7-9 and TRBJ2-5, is DTGVSQNPRHKITKRGQNVTFRCDPISEHNRLYWYRQTLGQGPEFLTYFQNEAQLEKSRLLSDRFSAERPKGSFSTLEIQRTEQGDSAMYLCASSLVGLETQYFGPGTRLLVL.

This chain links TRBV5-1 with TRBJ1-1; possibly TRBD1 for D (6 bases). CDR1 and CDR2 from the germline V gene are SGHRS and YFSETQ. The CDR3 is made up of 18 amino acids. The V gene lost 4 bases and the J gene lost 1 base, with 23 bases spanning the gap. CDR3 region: CASSGKQNWTVTNTEAFF. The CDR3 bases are TGCGCCAGCAGCGGAAAGCAAAATTGGACAGTCACGAACACTGAAGCTTTCTTT.

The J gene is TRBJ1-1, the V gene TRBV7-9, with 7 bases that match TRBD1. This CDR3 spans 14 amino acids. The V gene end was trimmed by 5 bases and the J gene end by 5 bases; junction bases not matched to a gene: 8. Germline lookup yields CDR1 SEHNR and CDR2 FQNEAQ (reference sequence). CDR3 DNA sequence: TGTGCCAGCAGCGCCTACAGGGGTGGGACTGAAGCTTTCTTT. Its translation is CASSAYRGGTEAFF.

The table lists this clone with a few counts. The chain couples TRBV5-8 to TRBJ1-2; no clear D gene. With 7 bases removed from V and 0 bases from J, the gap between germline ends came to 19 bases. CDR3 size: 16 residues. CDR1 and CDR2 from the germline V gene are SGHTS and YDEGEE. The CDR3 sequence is CASYSILGGSNYGYTF. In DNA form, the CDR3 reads TGTGCCAGCTACTCTATCCTGGGAGGATCTAACTATGGCTACACCTTC. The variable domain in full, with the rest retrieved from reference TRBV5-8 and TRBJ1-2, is EAGVTQSPTHLIKTRGQQATLRCSPISGHTSVYWYQQALGLGLQFLLWYDEGEERNRGNFPPRFSGRQFPNYSSELNVNALELEDSALYLCASYSILGGSNYGYTFGSGTRLTVV.

The CDR3 reads CASRTGIYEQYF. CDR3 DNA: TGTGCCAGCAGGACAGGGATCTACGAGCAGTACTTC. This chain links TRBV28 with TRBJ2-7; 7 nucleotides match TRBD1. The CDR3 is 12 amino acids. The ends lost 6 bases at V and 3 bases at J; junction bases unmatched: 2. Germline loops: CDR1 MDHEN, CDR2 SYDVKM. Full variable domain (outside the CDR3, taken from reference TRBV28 and TRBJ2-7): DVKVTQSSRYLVKRTGEKVFLECVQDMDHENMFWYRQDPGLGLRLIYFSYDVKMKEKGDIPEGYSVSREKKERFSLILESASTNQTSMYLCASRTGIYEQYFGPGTRLTVT.

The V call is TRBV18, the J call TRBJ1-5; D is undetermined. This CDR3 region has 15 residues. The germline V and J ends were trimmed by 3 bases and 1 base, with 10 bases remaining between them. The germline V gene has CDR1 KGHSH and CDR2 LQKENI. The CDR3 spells CASSPTGYSNQPQHF. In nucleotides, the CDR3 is TGTGCCAGCTCACCTACGGGTTACAGCAATCAGCCCCAGCATTTT.

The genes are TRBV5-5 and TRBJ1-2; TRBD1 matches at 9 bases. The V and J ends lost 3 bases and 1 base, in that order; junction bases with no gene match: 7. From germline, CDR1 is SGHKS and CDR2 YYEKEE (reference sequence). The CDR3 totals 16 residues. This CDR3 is CASSSLSGQGNYGYTF. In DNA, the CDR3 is TGTGCCAGCAGCTCCCTCTCGGGACAGGGTAACTATGGCTACACCTTC.

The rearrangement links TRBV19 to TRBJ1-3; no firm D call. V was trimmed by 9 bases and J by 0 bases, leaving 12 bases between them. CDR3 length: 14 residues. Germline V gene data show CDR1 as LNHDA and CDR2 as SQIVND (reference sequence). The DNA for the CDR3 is TGTGCCAGCAAAGCGGGGAGCTCTGGAAACACCATATATTTT. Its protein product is CASKAGSSGNTIYF.

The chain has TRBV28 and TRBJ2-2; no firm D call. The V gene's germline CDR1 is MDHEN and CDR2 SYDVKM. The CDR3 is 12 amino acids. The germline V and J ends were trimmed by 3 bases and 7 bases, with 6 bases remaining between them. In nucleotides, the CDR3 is TGTGCCAGCAGTTTGTCCGTCGGGGAGCTGTTTTTT. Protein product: CASSLSVGELFF.

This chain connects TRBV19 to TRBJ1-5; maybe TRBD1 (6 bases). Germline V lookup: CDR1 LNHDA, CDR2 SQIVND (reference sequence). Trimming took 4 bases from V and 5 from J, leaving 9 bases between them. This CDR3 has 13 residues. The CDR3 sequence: CASSRAGDQPQHF. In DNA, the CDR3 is TGTGCCAGTAGTAGGGCAGGGGATCAGCCCCAGCATTTT.

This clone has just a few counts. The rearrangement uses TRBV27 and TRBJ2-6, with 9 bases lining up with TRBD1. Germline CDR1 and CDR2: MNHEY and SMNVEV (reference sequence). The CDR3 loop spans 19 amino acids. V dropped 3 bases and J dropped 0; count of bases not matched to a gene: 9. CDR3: CASSFTGTGILSGANVLTF. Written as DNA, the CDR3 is TGTGCCAGCAGTTTCACCGGGACAGGGATACTCTCTGGGGCCAACGTCCTGACTTTC.

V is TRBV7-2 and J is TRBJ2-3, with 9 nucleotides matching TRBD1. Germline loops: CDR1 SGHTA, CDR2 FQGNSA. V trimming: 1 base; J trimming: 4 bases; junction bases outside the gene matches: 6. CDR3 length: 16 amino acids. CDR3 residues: CASSLVGTGSSDTQYF. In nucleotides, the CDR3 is TGTGCCAGCAGCTTAGTAGGGACAGGGTCGTCAGATACGCAGTATTTT.

The CDR3 loop is CASSRTGFSYEQYF. The CDR3 nucleotides read TGTGCCAGCAGCCGGACAGGGTTCTCCTACGAGCAGTACTTC. This chain links TRBV11-2 with TRBJ2-7; 8 bases fit TRBD1. Germline CDR1 and CDR2: SGHAT and FQNNGV. The CDR3 extends over 14 amino acids. The V gene end was trimmed by 5 bases and the J gene end by 0 bases; junction bases not matched to a gene: 3.

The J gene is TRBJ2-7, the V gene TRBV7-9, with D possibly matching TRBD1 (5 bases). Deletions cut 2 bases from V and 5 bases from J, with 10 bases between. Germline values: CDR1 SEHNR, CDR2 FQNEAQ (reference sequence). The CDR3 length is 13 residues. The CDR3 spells CASSLIQAHEQYF. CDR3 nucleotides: TGTGCCAGCAGCTTAATACAGGCACACGAGCAGTACTTC.

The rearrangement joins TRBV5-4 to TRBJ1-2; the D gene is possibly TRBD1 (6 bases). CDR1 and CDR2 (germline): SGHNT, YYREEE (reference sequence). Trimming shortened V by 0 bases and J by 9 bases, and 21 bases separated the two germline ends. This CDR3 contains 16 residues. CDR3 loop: CASSLDGTPSLDSYTF. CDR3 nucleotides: TGTGCCAGCAGCTTGGATGGGACACCCTCCCTCGATAGCTACACCTTC.

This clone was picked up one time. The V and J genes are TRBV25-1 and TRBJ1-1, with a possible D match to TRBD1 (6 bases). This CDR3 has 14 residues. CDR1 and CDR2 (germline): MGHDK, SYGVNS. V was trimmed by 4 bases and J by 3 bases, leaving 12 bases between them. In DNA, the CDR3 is TGTGCCAGCAGTGCGGAGACAGGCGACACTGAAGCTTTCTTT. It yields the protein CASSAETGDTEAFF.